A selection of T cell receptor beta chains follows, all from one sample in a study of cytomegalovirus exposure and HLA in healthy donors. Sequencing was performed with immunoSEQ multiplex PCR; in TCRdb, only in-frame clones are kept and a portion is missing. The sample consists of some 120,000 clones, around 74% of them appearing once. Sequencing was done on a sample of PBMCs. The receptors here all came from a man aged 25 to 45 in good health and CMV-seropositive. Both conserved end residues are part of each CDR3. D genes are given only for firm matches. Clone size appears in some rows only: once, few, many, or a class for an expanded clone.

TRBD2	-	TRBJ2-6	TRBV19	CASSTLAVASGANVLTF	TGTGCCAGTAGTACCCTAGCGGTGGCCTCTGGGGCCAACGTCCTGACTTTC
TRBD2	-	TRBJ2-5	TRBV11-2	CASTTAGLRETQYF	TGTGCCAGCACCACAGCGGGGCTTCGGGAGACCCAGTACTTC
-	-	TRBJ2-6	TRBV28	CASNPAGANVLTF	TGTGCCAGCAACCCGGCTGGGGCCAACGTCCTGACTTTC
-	-	TRBJ2-7	TRBV7-9	CASSSSAGFEQYF	TGTGCCAGCAGCTCCTCCGCAGGGTTCGAGCAGTACTTC
TRBD1	-	TRBJ2-3	TRBV4-1	CASSQAGQGSTDTQYF	TGCGCCAGCAGCCAAGCCGGACAGGGGAGCACAGATACGCAGTATTTT
-	-	TRBJ1-6	TRBV15	CATSRTVAYNSPLHF	TGTGCCACCAGCAGAACGGTCGCCTATAATTCACCCCTCCACTTT
TRBD1	-	TRBJ1-2	TRBV29-1	CSVVRTGGAGGYGYTF	TGCAGCGTTGTGAGGACAGGGGGCGCCGGTGGCTATGGCTACACCTTC
TRBD1	-	TRBJ1-1	TRBV27	CASSSTGGPEAFF	TGTGCCAGCAGTTCTACAGGGGGTCCTGAAGCTTTCTTT
-	-	TRBJ1-3	TRBV30	CGTLGSGNTIYF	TGTGGGACTTTGGGCTCTGGAAACACCATATATTTT
TRBD2	once	TRBJ2-5	TRBV5-4	CASSFELAGGPETQYF	TGTGCCAGCAGCTTTGAGCTAGCGGGGGGGCCGGAGACCCAGTACTTC
TRBD1	-	TRBJ1-1	TRBV7-2	CASSLDRGTEAFF	TGTGCCAGCAGCTTAGACAGGGGAACTGAAGCTTTCTTT
TRBD1	few	TRBJ2-7	TRBV4-3	CASSDGTGGIHEQYF	TGCGCCAGCAGCGACGGGACAGGGGGAATCCACGAGCAGTACTTC
-	-	TRBJ1-5	TRBV30	CAWSVHPQPQHF	TGTGCCTGGAGTGTACATCCTCAGCCCCAGCATTTT
-	-	TRBJ1-1	TRBV9	CASSVQGGNTEAFF	TGTGCCAGCAGCGTCCAGGGTGGGAACACTGAAGCTTTCTTT
-	few	TRBJ1-4	TRBV11-2	CASSLQGLNEKLFF	TGTGCCAGCAGCTTACAGGGTCTTAATGAAAAACTGTTTTTT
TRBD1	-	TRBJ1-4	TRBV5-4	CASSWGTVGEKLFF	TGTGCCAGCAGCTGGGGGACAGTAGGAGAAAAACTGTTTTTT
TRBD2	once	TRBJ2-3	TRBV6-4	CASSAAGGGSTDTQYF	TGTGCCAGCAGTGCAGCCGGGGGGGGTAGCACAGATACGCAGTATTTT
-	-	TRBJ1-2	TRBV5-1	CASSSTPDRSRYGYTF	TGCGCCAGCAGCTCGACACCAGACAGGAGTAGGTATGGCTACACCTTC
-	few	TRBJ1-2	TRBV6-5	CASSFLQGSGYTF	TGTGCCAGCAGTTTTTTACAGGGATCTGGCTACACCTTC
TRBD1	-	TRBJ2-4	TRBV28	CASSLGTGPGNIQYF	TGTGCCAGCAGCCTCGGGACAGGGCCTGGAAACATTCAGTACTTC
TRBD1	-	TRBJ2-2	TRBV5-1	CASSLAVAPGQITGELFF	TGCGCCAGCAGCTTGGCGGTCGCACCGGGACAGATTACCGGGGAGCTGTTTTTT
-	-	TRBJ2-2	TRBV28	CASRDWGRELFF	TGTGCCAGCAGGGATTGGGGCCGGGAGCTGTTTTTT
TRBD1	few	TRBJ1-1	TRBV19	CASKRGRDNTEAFF	TGTGCCAGTAAGAGGGGGCGGGACAACACTGAAGCTTTCTTT
TRBD1	-	TRBJ2-5	TRBV5-6	CASRRPGQVETQYF	TGTGCCAGCAGGCGTCCGGGACAGGTAGAGACCCAGTACTTC
TRBD1	-	TRBJ1-2	TRBV2	CASVIEDRAYGYTF	TGTGCCAGCGTAATAGAAGACAGGGCCTATGGCTACACCTTC
-	-	TRBJ1-1	TRBV15	CATSTKPPGRQEAFF	TGTGCCACCAGCACCAAACCTCCGGGGAGGCAGGAAGCTTTCTTT
TRBD1	-	TRBJ1-2	TRBV27	CASSLAPRGLYGYTF	TGTGCCAGCAGTTTAGCCCCCAGGGGGCTCTATGGCTACACCTTC
-	few	TRBJ2-7	TRBV10-3	CAITDSSYEQYF	TGTGCCATCACCGACTCCTCCTACGAGCAGTACTTC
TRBD2	-	TRBJ2-1	TRBV5-1	CASSVVSGGAGDEQFF	TGCGCCAGCAGCGTTGTTAGCGGGGGGGCCGGGGATGAGCAGTTCTTC
-	-	TRBJ2-2	TRBV2	CASSDNGFAGELFF	TGTGCCAGCAGTGATAACGGGTTCGCCGGGGAGCTGTTTTTT
-	-	TRBJ1-2	TRBV6-1	CASSEDIFKRASYGYTF	TGTGCCAGCAGTGAAGATATATTTAAAAGAGCTAGCTATGGCTACACCTTC
-	-	TRBJ2-5	TRBV6-6	CASSWDKQETQYF	TGTGCCAGCAGTTGGGACAAACAAGAGACCCAGTACTTC
TRBD1	-	TRBJ1-4	TRBV5-4	CASSFAGTGSATNEKLFF	TGTGCCAGCAGCTTCGCCGGGACAGGCTCTGCAACTAATGAAAAACTGTTTTTT
TRBD1	few	TRBJ2-1	TRBV5-1	CASSLATGKGVDEQFF	TGCGCCAGCAGCTTGGCGACAGGGAAGGGTGTAGATGAGCAGTTCTTC
TRBD1	-	TRBJ1-2	TRBV5-4	CASSLGDRDYGYPF	TGTGCCAGCAGCTTGGGGGACAGGGACTATGGCTACCCCTTC
TRBD1	few	TRBJ1-2	TRBV6-5	CASTQTSTGGGYTF	TGTGCCAGCACCCAAACATCGACAGGGGGCGGCTACACCTTC
-	-	TRBJ2-3	TRBV2	CASDRHLGDTQYF	TGTGCCAGCGACAGGCACCTGGGAGATACGCAGTATTTT
-	-	TRBJ1-1	TRBV10-3	CAIIDRGKAFF	TGTGCCATCATCGATAGAGGGAAAGCTTTCTTT
-	-	TRBJ2-4	TRBV30	CAWSAGVKNIQYF	TGTGCCTGGAGTGCAGGGGTCAAAAACATTCAGTACTTC
-	-	TRBJ2-5	TRBV5-4	CASSLGQGGTQYF	TGTGCCAGCAGCTTGGGGCAGGGTGGGACCCAGTACTTC
-	-	TRBJ1-5	TRBV5-1	CASSGGRGAQMSNQPQHF	TGCGCCAGCAGCGGGGGGAGGGGGGCCCAGATGAGCAATCAGCCCCAGCATTTT
-	-	TRBJ1-5	TRBV6-5	CASRQTPFGPQHF	TGTGCCAGCCGACAGACCCCCTTTGGGCCCCAGCATTTT
-	-	TRBJ1-2	TRBV6-5	CASSYVGNYGYTF	TGTGCCAGCAGTTACGTCGGTAACTATGGCTACACCTTC
-	-	TRBJ2-1	TRBV11-2	CASSLASPLASHNEQFF	TGTGCCAGCAGCTTAGCATCACCGCTAGCAAGCCACAATGAGCAGTTCTTC
-	-	TRBJ1-3	TRBV9	CASSVEGYSGNTIYF	TGTGCCAGCAGCGTAGAGGGGTACTCTGGAAACACCATATATTTT
-	-	TRBJ2-5	TRBV25-1	CASSESGDAKTQYF	TGTGCCAGCAGTGAGTCGGGAGACGCAAAGACCCAGTACTTC
-	-	TRBJ2-7	TRBV9	CASSSPSDEQYF	TGTGCCAGCAGCTCCCCCAGCGACGAGCAGTACTTC
-	-	TRBJ2-2	TRBV7-2	CASSPYRGMTGELFF	TGTGCCAGCAGCCCTTATAGGGGGATGACCGGGGAGCTGTTTTTT
TRBD1	few	TRBJ1-1	TRBV19	CASSSRTGRGTEAFF	TGTGCCAGTAGTTCTCGGACAGGGCGAGGCACTGAAGCTTTCTTT
-	few	TRBJ1-1	TRBV19	CASSMRGNTEAFF	TGTGCCAGTAGTATGCGTGGGAACACTGAAGCTTTCTTT
TRBD1	-	TRBJ1-1	TRBV6-5	CASSNRGRNTEAFF	TGTGCCAGCAGTAACAGGGGACGGAACACTGAAGCTTTCTTT
TRBD1	-	TRBJ1-2	TRBV5-1	CASSVRGEANYGYTF	TGCGCCAGCAGCGTCAGGGGGGAAGCGAACTATGGCTACACCTTC